This T cell receptor (beta chain) was observed in a study of CD8 T cells in Susac syndrome. Reverse transcription of roughly 0.5 to 1 ug RNA was performed with random hexamers. With immunoSEQ multiplex PCR, TCR beta CDR3 was amplified across 54 Vbeta and 13 Jbeta. MiXCR was run by TCRdb on the immunoSEQ multiplex PCR reads, yielding one entry per CDR3 protein. The table records around 180,000 distinct CDR3 sequences, 85% to 95% of them present only once. The V and J ends lost 7 bases and 1 base respectively, with 10 bases between them. Germline-derived CDR1 and CDR2 are SQVTM and ANQGSEA. This CDR3 contains 13 residues. The multiple sclerosis controls consisted of treatment-naive patients with relapsing-remitting disease, either stable or active. It was negative isolation that provided the CD8+ and CD4+ T cells, whereas TEMRA cells were enriched by FACS.

This receptor was taken from a human donor with multiple sclerosis. The V gene is TRBV29-1, the J gene TRBJ2-2; D gene ambiguous. The specimen was CD8+ T cells from PBMCs. CDR3 sequence reads: CSATPGNTGELFF. The CDR3 region has the DNA TGCAGCGCAACCCCTGGGAACACCGGGGAGCTGTTTTTT.